The 18 T cell receptor beta chains reported below all come from one sample, sequenced in a study of cytomegalovirus exposure and HLA in healthy donors. PCR was performed using 60 Vbeta and 13 Jbeta primers. TCRdb keeps only in-frame clones here, not all; method: immunoSEQ multiplex PCR. The sample includes 85,000 to 110,000 clones, approximately 66% of them seen just once. Sequenced: PBMCs. Source of these receptors: a woman aged 45-65 years in good health and CMV-seronegative.

The chain links TRBV2 to TRBJ1-5; D is perhaps TRBD1 (5 bases). With 4 bases removed from V and 0 bases from J, the gap between germline ends came to 10 bases. The CDR3 has 15 amino acids. Germline CDR1 and CDR2: SNHLY and FYNNEI. In nucleotides, the CDR3 is TGTGCCAGCAGTGGACAAGGGGTTAGCAATCAGCCCCAGCATTTT. Translating gives CASSGQGVSNQPQHF.

This clone was counted a few times. CDR3 amino acids: CASSSGVTGPQAQHF. Here the CDR3 DNA reads TGCGCCAGCAGCTCTGGGGTGACAGGGCCGCAGGCCCAGCATTTT. The chain uses TRBV5-1 and TRBJ1-5, with 7 nucleotides matching TRBD1. The ends lost 3 bases at V and 11 bases at J; junction bases unmatched: 14. This CDR3 region has 15 residues. Germline CDR1 SGHRS, CDR2 YFSETQ.

V is TRBV5-4 and J is TRBJ2-3; TRBD2 agrees at 10 bases. J gave up 6 bases and V 4 bases, and 11 bases lay outside the gene matches. Germline V gene data show CDR1 as SGHNT and CDR2 as YYREEE (reference sequence). The CDR3 sequence is 16 residues long. The CDR3 here is CASSANSGGPIDTQYF. CDR3 sequence (DNA): TGTGCCAGCAGCGCGAATAGCGGGGGGCCTATTGATACGCAGTATTTT.

The J gene is TRBJ2-5, the V gene TRBV27; 10 bases match TRBD2. The CDR3 has 13 amino acids. Per germline, CDR1 MNHEY and CDR2 SMNVEV (reference sequence). Germline trimming cut 8 bases from V and 1 base from J; bases unmatched to any gene: 1. CDR3 protein: CASRTSGQETQYF. Written as DNA, the CDR3 is TGTGCCAGCCGGACTAGCGGCCAAGAGACCCAGTACTTC.

The chain uses TRBV4-3 and TRBJ2-1; 13 nucleotides line up with TRBD2. Germline loops: CDR1 LGHNA, CDR2 YSLEER. V lost 2 bases to trimming and J lost 0 bases; unmatched junction nucleotides: 13. The CDR3 spans 21 residues. The CDR3 protein is CASSQITPGLAGLSSYNEQFF. In nucleotides, the CDR3 is TGCGCCAGCAGCCAAATTACCCCGGGACTAGCGGGGTTAAGCTCCTACAATGAGCAGTTCTTC.

The chain has TRBV19 and TRBJ2-7, with a possible D match to TRBD2 (5 bases). V lost 0 bases to trimming and J lost 3 bases, with 6 bases between them. Germline CDR1 LNHDA, CDR2 SQIVND (reference sequence). The CDR3 is 13 residues long. DNA of the CDR3: TGTGCCAGTAGTATAGATCGGGGCTACGAGCAGTACTTC. This gives the protein CASSIDRGYEQYF.

This clone is a singleton in its sample. This rearrangement joins TRBV30 to TRBJ2-1; TRBD2 matches at 9 bases. The V gene end was trimmed by 1 base and the J gene end by 9 bases; junction bases not matched to a gene: 7. The CDR3 contains 14 residues. The germline gives CDR1 GTSNPN, CDR2 SVGIG (reference sequence). CDR3 residues: CAWSGQGGGVEQFF. DNA for the CDR3: TGTGCCTGGAGTGGCCAAGGCGGGGGGGTTGAGCAGTTCTTC.

This chain joins TRBV11-2 and TRBJ1-2, with D hard to call. V gave up 4 bases and J gave up 6 bases, with 12 bases separating them. This CDR3 has 13 residues. The germline gives CDR1 SGHAT, CDR2 FQNNGV. The DNA for the CDR3 is TGTGCCAGCAGCTCACACTATTATCATGGCTACACCTTC. The encoded protein is CASSSHYYHGYTF.

The chain carries TRBV4-1 and TRBJ2-1; 11 nucleotides match TRBD2. The length of the CDR3 is 17 residues. Germline V lookup: CDR1 MGHRA, CDR2 YSYEKL. With 2 bases clipped from V and 3 bases from J, the junction kept 6 bases outside the gene matches. CDR3 bases: TGCGCCAGCAGCCAACAGCTAGCGGGGGGTAGCTACAATGAGCAGTTCTTC. Translated, it gives CASSQQLAGGSYNEQFF.

This chain links TRBV20-1 with TRBJ1-1; possible D gene TRBD1, 6 bases. In germline, CDR1 is DFQATT, CDR2 SNEGSKA (reference sequence). The CDR3 is 11 amino acids. CDR3 coding DNA: TGCAAGCCGACAGGGAACACTGAAGCTTTCTTT. This translates into CKPTGNTEAFF.

The V gene is TRBV7-9, the J gene TRBJ2-7; 8 bases line up with TRBD2. There are 14 residues in the CDR3. Germline CDR1 and CDR2: SEHNR and FQNEAQ (reference sequence). The junction had 3 bases not matched to a gene; V was cut back by 5 bases and J by 0 bases. In nucleotides, the CDR3 is TGTGCCAGCAGCCCCGGGACTAGCTCCTACGAGCAGTACTTC. Its translation is CASSPGTSSYEQYF.

This chain connects TRBV7-8 to TRBJ2-2, with 9 bases that match TRBD1. Germline-derived CDR1 and CDR2 are SGHVS and FQNEAQ. The CDR3 is 16 amino acids. The trim removed 3 bases at V and 6 bases at J, leaving 8 bases unmatched. The CDR3: CASSFSGTGRSGELFF. CDR3 coding DNA: TGTGCCAGCAGCTTTTCCGGGACAGGGAGATCCGGGGAGCTGTTTTTT.

The CDR3 sequence: CASSLGQGGDTQYF. CDR3 DNA sequence: TGCGCCAGCAGCCTAGGACAGGGGGGAGATACGCAGTATTTT. The rearrangement links TRBV5-1 to TRBJ2-3; 10 nucleotides match TRBD1. Germline values: CDR1 SGHRS, CDR2 YFSETQ. This CDR3 spans 14 amino acids. The V segment lost 4 bases and the J segment 5 bases; nucleotides outside the gene matches: 4.

The genes are TRBV14 and TRBJ2-3; a weak D match, TRBD2 (6 bases). This CDR3 contains 15 residues. Germline CDR1 reads SGHDN; CDR2 reads FVKESK. Trimming shortened V by 0 bases and J by 1 base, and 8 bases separated the two germline ends. CDR3 bases: TGTGCCAGCAGCCAAGATTGGGGGGGCACAGATACGCAGTATTTT. It translates to CASSQDWGGTDTQYF.

This rearrangement joins TRBV11-2 to TRBJ2-1; TRBD2 matches 7 bases. The germline CDR1 and CDR2 sequences are SGHAT and FQNNGV. CDR3 length: 15 amino acids. The V gene end was trimmed by 2 bases and the J gene end by 3 bases; junction bases not matched to a gene: 4. CDR3 coding DNA: TGTGCCAGCAGCTTATCGGCGGGAGACTACAATGAGCAGTTCTTC. This sequence encodes CASSLSAGDYNEQFF. Complete variable domain (other parts from reference TRBV11-2 and TRBJ2-1): EAGVAQSPRYKIIEKRQSVAFWCNPISGHATLYWYQQILGQGPKLLIQFQNNGVVDDSQLPKDRFSAERLKGVDSTLKIQPAKLEDSAVYLCASSLSAGDYNEQFFGPGTRLTVL.

The rearrangement uses TRBV28 and TRBJ2-1, with 9 bases lining up with TRBD2. Trimming cost V 7 bases and J 7 bases; bases outside gene matches: 8. CDR1 MDHEN and CDR2 SYDVKM come from the germline V gene. There are 14 residues in the CDR3. CDR3 DNA: TGTGCCAGCAACATAGCGGGAGAATCGAATGAGCAGTTCTTC. Its protein is CASNIAGESNEQFF.

The rearrangement uses TRBV28 and TRBJ1-4; 7 positions match TRBD1. J was trimmed by 4 bases and V by 3 bases; bases with no gene match: 2. Germline lookup yields CDR1 MDHEN and CDR2 SYDVKM. The CDR3 sequence is 14 residues long. The CDR3 loop reads CASSFSGGNEKLFF. The CDR3 DNA sequence: TGTGCCAGCAGTTTTTCAGGGGGTAATGAAAAACTGTTTTTT.

V is TRBV15 and J is TRBJ1-2, with 10 bases that match TRBD1. The CDR3 contains 16 residues. Germline V gene lookup returns CDR1 LNHNV and CDR2 YYDKDF (reference sequence). The V gene end was trimmed by 3 bases and the J gene end by 5 bases; junction bases not matched to a gene: 9. Here the CDR3 DNA reads TGTGCCACCAGCAGCGACAGGGACAGGGGCGAGTATGGCTACACCTTC. It encodes CATSSDRDRGEYGYTF.